Listed here are 32 T cell receptor beta chains from one sample, sequenced in a study of post-analysis software for immune sequencing data (dated by TCRdb to the mid-2010s). For these TCRs, the target antigens are not known. The library was obtained by PCR. The sample was run on an Illumina HiSeq 2500. To reduce PCR and sequencing biases, unique molecular identifiers were built into the TCR beta cDNA libraries. TCRdb's own reprocessing of the public reads used fastp at Q25 and MiXCR and kept productive beta chains. CDR3 protein sequences are deduplicated, and each keeps its most common genes and DNA. Here the sample has fewer than 550,000 distinct CDR3 sequences; 30% to 40% occur a single time. The ten top clones hold around 6.1% of the sample. The full study reports these points: Significantly higher frequencies in patients than in controls were found for roughly five TRBV segments, including TRBV5-6, TRBV5-1 and TRBV20-1.

Sequencing used blood. The source of these receptors is a girl aged 2-17 years with multiple sclerosis.

The chain couples TRBV5-1 to TRBJ1-1; tentatively, D is TRBD1 (5 bases). V lost 4 bases and J 6 bases, leaving 13 bases between the germline ends. This CDR3 has 13 amino acids. Germline assignment: CDR1 SGHRS and CDR2 YFSETQ. The DNA for the CDR3 is TGCGCCAGCAGCCGGGGGGGGTCAGCTGAAGCTTTCTTT. Protein sequence: CASSRGGSAEAFF.

V and J are TRBV20-1 and TRBJ2-1; 12 positions match TRBD2. V was clipped by 1 base and J by 7 bases; unmatched bases: 29. Germline CDR1 reads DFQATT; CDR2 reads SNEGSKA (reference sequence). This CDR3 is 23 amino acids long. The DNA of the CDR3 is TGCAGTGCTAGAGCTAACTTAAGAGATAACTTTTTATTTTCTAGCGGGGGGGATAATGAGCAGTTCTTC. Translated, it gives CSARANLRDNFLFSSGGDNEQFF.

The V and J genes are TRBV7-2 and TRBJ2-7; D gene uncertain. Germline V gene lookup returns CDR1 SGHTA and CDR2 FQGNSA. The CDR3 contains 13 residues. V shed 3 bases and J shed 3 bases, with 9 bases lying between them. CDR3 in DNA: TGTGCCAGCAGCTTCTCCACCGTCTACGAGCAGTACTTC. Its translation is CASSFSTVYEQYF.

This clonotype was detected only a few times. V and J are TRBV5-1 and TRBJ2-1; D assignment may be TRBD1 or TRBD2 (6 bases each). Germline V gives CDR1 SGHRS, CDR2 YFSETQ. With 0 bases removed from V and 8 bases from J, the gap between germline ends came to 24 bases. The CDR3 has 18 residues. The CDR3 spells CASSLARTPGAQSDEQFF. The CDR3, as DNA: TGCGCCAGCAGCTTGGCGAGGACACCGGGGGCACAATCGGATGAGCAGTTCTTC.

There are a few counts of this clonotype. The chain has TRBV29-1 and TRBJ2-7; D is unresolved. This CDR3 has 14 amino acids. Between the trimmed V and J ends, which lost 3 bases and 6 bases, there was a span of 18 bases. Germline lookup yields CDR1 SQVTM and CDR2 ANQGSEA. The CDR3 DNA reads TGCAGCGTTGACTTGGGCAGACCCGGCGGCGAGCAGTACTTC. It codes for CSVDLGRPGGEQYF.

This clonotype was seen more than once but under ten times. The chain carries TRBV6-6 and TRBJ1-2, with TRBD1 identical over 8 bases. This CDR3 is 15 amino acids long. From germline, CDR1 is MNHNY and CDR2 SVGAGI (reference sequence). V lost 5 bases and J lost 4; bases outside the gene matches: 9. The CDR3 nucleotides are TGTGCCAGCAGTCAAGACAGGGGCAGTGGCTATGGCTACACCTTC. Translating gives CASSQDRGSGYGYTF.

The chain combines TRBV20-1 with TRBJ2-7, with 8 bases identical to TRBD2. Germline V CDR1 and CDR2: DFQATT, SNEGSKA (reference sequence). V gave up 6 bases and J gave up 1 base; unmatched junction bases: 11. This CDR3 contains 15 residues. The CDR3 DNA sequence: TGCAGTGCGAATCCCGGCGAGCGGGGGTCCTACGAGCAGTACTTC. It is translated as CSANPGERGSYEQYF.

This clonotype has only a few counts. The chain carries TRBV29-1 and TRBJ1-4, with D hard to call. There are 11 residues in the CDR3. CDR1 SQVTM and CDR2 ANQGSEA come from the germline V gene. V dropped 7 bases and J dropped 5 bases, with 8 bases sitting between them. The CDR3 bases are TGCAGCGGAGGGCGAAATGAAAAACTGTTTTTT. Translating it yields CSGGRNEKLFF. The full variable domain, rest sourced from reference TRBV29-1 and TRBJ1-4, is SAVISQKPSRDICQRGTSLTIQCQVDSQVTMMFWYRQQPGQSLTLIATANQGSEATYESGFVIDKFPISRPNLTFSTLTVSNMSPEDSSIYLCSGGRNEKLFFGSGTQLSVL.

V usage is TRBV7-8 and J usage is TRBJ1-4; D may be TRBD1 (6 bases). V was pared by 0 bases and J by 7 bases, with 15 bases between. This CDR3 is 16 amino acids long. Germline loops: CDR1 SGHVS, CDR2 FQNEAQ. The CDR3 sequence: CASSLALGGGREKLFF. DNA for the CDR3: TGTGCCAGCAGCTTAGCGCTAGGGGGGGGCCGTGAAAAACTGTTTTTT.

This clonotype has a handful of counts. This chain links TRBV6-5 with TRBJ1-2; the match to TRBD1 covers 7 bases. From germline, CDR1 is MNHEY and CDR2 SVGAGI. The CDR3 has 13 residues. The ends lost 6 bases at V and 7 bases at J; junction bases unmatched: 8. The CDR3 nucleotides are TGTGCCAGCAGGCAGACAGGGCTTCGTGGCTACACCTTC. Amino acid sequence: CASRQTGLRGYTF.

The chain employs TRBV7-3 and TRBJ1-1; D call uncertain. Germline V gene data show CDR1 as SGHTA and CDR2 as FQGTGA. The germline V and J ends were trimmed by 3 bases and 4 bases, with 9 bases remaining between them. The length of the CDR3 is 13 residues. The CDR3, as DNA: TGTGCCAGCAGCTTGACCCACAGCACTGAAGCTTTCTTT. This gives the protein CASSLTHSTEAFF.

This clonotype appeared a few times. The chain links TRBV20-1 to TRBJ2-7; D is perhaps TRBD2 (6 bases). V was shortened by 2 bases and J by 1 base, with 12 bases between the two germline ends. The CDR3 loop spans 14 amino acids. Germline CDR1 is DFQATT and CDR2 is SNEGSKA (reference sequence). The CDR3 sequence: CSARTAGSSYEQYF. The DNA for the CDR3 is TGCAGTGCTAGAACGGCGGGGAGTTCCTACGAGCAGTACTTC.

This clonotype was detected only a few times. V usage is TRBV6-6 and J usage is TRBJ2-5, with 11 bases fitting TRBD2. The germline V gene has CDR1 MNHNY and CDR2 SVGAGI (reference sequence). V shed 7 bases, J shed 0 bases, and the junction held 4 bases outside the gene matches. The CDR3 length is 15 residues. In DNA, the CDR3 is TGTGCCAGCAATCTAGCGGGGGGTTACCAAGAGACCCAGTACTTC. Translating it yields CASNLAGGYQETQYF.

There are a few counts of this clonotype. The gene calls are TRBV19 and TRBJ2-3; possible D gene TRBD1, 6 bases. The CDR3 length is 15 residues. V was cut by 6 bases and J by 0 bases, with 13 bases left in between. Germline CDR1 and CDR2: LNHDA and SQIVND (reference sequence). The CDR3 spells CASRQTGSSTDTQYF. In DNA form, the CDR3 reads TGTGCCAGTAGACAGACAGGATCTAGCACAGATACGCAGTATTTT.

The J gene is TRBJ1-2, the V gene TRBV10-3; D gene uncertain. Trimming stripped 2 bases from V and 6 bases from J, with 19 bases between. The CDR3 contains 16 residues. Germline V gene sequence: CDR1 ENHRY, CDR2 SYGVKD. CDR3 loop: CAISELNRSERNGYTF. DNA of the CDR3: TGTGCCATCAGTGAGCTCAACCGATCGGAACGCAATGGCTACACCTTC.

This clonotype was observed a few times. V gene TRBV11-2 combines with J gene TRBJ2-1, with 8 bases identical to TRBD1. This CDR3 is 14 amino acids long. V lost 5 bases to trimming and J lost 10 bases; unmatched junction nucleotides: 10. Germline CDR1 SGHAT, CDR2 FQNNGV. The CDR3 coding sequence is TGTGCCAGCAGCCCGGGACAGGTCCCAGGGGAGCAGTTCTTC. It codes for CASSPGQVPGEQFF.

The J gene is TRBJ2-5, the V gene TRBV20-1; D is unresolved. V lost 1 base and J 2 bases, leaving 8 bases between the germline ends. CDR1 and CDR2 (germline): DFQATT, SNEGSKA (reference sequence). This CDR3 contains 13 residues. The CDR3 DNA is TGCAGTGCTAGAGGTCCCTCTCAAGAGACCCAGTACTTC. This gives the protein CSARGPSQETQYF.

Points on this clonotype: This may stem from a read error, because a much larger clone lies one nucleotide away. The rearrangement joins TRBV20-1 to TRBJ2-5; 11 bases line up with TRBD2. The V and J ends lost 3 bases and 11 bases, in that order; junction bases with no gene match: 14. The germline V gene has CDR1 DFQATT and CDR2 SNEGSKA (reference sequence). CDR3 length: 15 residues. CDR3 DNA sequence: TGCAGTGCTAGGAGTCTAGCGGGGGGTTACAATGAGCAGTACTTC. Translation gives CSARSLAGGYNEQYF.

This clonotype was observed once. The chain carries TRBV7-9 and TRBJ1-5; D is unresolved. The CDR3 has 14 amino acids. CDR1 and CDR2 from the germline V gene are SEHNR and FQNEAQ (reference sequence). The ends were cut back, 3 bases at V and 2 bases at J, with 8 bases in the middle. CDR3 sequence: CASSFPGGNQPQHF. CDR3 in DNA: TGTGCCAGCAGCTTTCCCGGCGGCAATCAGCCCCAGCATTTT.

This rearrangement joins TRBV12-3 or TRBV12-4 to TRBJ2-1; D perhaps matches TRBD2 (6 bases). Between the trimmed V and J ends, which lost 5 bases and 0 bases, there was a span of 17 bases. The CDR3 covers 17 residues. CDR3 loop: CASSATETSLSYNEQFF. CDR3 DNA: TGTGCCAGCAGTGCAACTGAAACTAGCCTCTCCTACAATGAGCAGTTCTTC.

This clonotype has a handful of counts. The rearrangement joins TRBV6-6 to TRBJ1-2, with 10 nucleotides matching TRBD1. Germline CDR1 and CDR2: MNHNY and SVGAGI (reference sequence). V gave up 0 bases and J gave up 1 base; unmatched junction bases: 5. The CDR3 covers 17 residues. Here the CDR3 reads CASSYSTGQGLNYGYTF. As DNA, the CDR3 is TGTGCCAGCAGTTACTCGACGGGACAGGGGCTTAACTATGGCTACACCTTC.

This clonotype appeared a few times. The rearrangement links TRBV6-6 to TRBJ2-5; the D gene is possibly TRBD1 (6 bases). The CDR3 extends over 12 amino acids. Trimming removed 8 bases from V and 5 bases from J, with 12 bases in between. CDR1 MNHNY and CDR2 SVGAGI come from the germline V gene (reference sequence). CDR3 sequence: CASLDSGETQYF. The CDR3 DNA reads TGTGCCAGCTTGGACAGTGGGGAGACCCAGTACTTC.

This clonotype was recorded a few times. This sequence joins TRBV7-3 and TRBJ2-5, with D perhaps TRBD1 (5 bases). This CDR3 comprises 16 residues. V gave up 5 bases and J gave up 3 bases, with 19 bases separating them. Germline CDR1 is SGHTA and CDR2 is FQGTGA. CDR3 sequence reads: CASSATGLRPKETQYF. CDR3 nucleotide sequence: TGTGCCAGCAGCGCCACAGGCCTGCGCCCCAAAGAGACCCAGTACTTC.

This clonotype was seen a handful of times. This sequence joins TRBV20-1 and TRBJ2-3; TRBD1 or TRBD2 may be the D gene (6 bases each). The CDR3 consists of 15 residues. Per the germline V gene, CDR1 is DFQATT and CDR2 is SNEGSKA (reference sequence). Trimming stripped 4 bases from V and 0 bases from J, with 14 bases between. DNA for the CDR3: TGCAGTGCTACGACGGGGGCACCTAGCACAGATACGCAGTATTTT. It translates to CSATTGAPSTDTQYF.

The gene calls are TRBV12-3 or TRBV12-4 and TRBJ2-1; 9 bases match TRBD2. Unmatched junction bases numbered 6, after V lost 3 bases and J lost 9 bases. The CDR3 contains 14 residues. The CDR3 DNA reads as TGTGCCAGCAGTTTGGGGACTAGCATCGGTGAGCAGTTCTTC. It codes for CASSLGTSIGEQFF.

The genes are TRBV4-1 and TRBJ1-2, with D tentatively TRBD1 (6 bases). CDR3 length: 14 residues. The V and J ends lost 0 bases and 8 bases respectively, with 13 bases between them. Germline assignment: CDR1 MGHRA and CDR2 YSYEKL. The CDR3 is CASSQELTGPGYTF. The CDR3 nucleotides are TGCGCCAGCAGCCAAGAACTGACAGGACCCGGCTACACCTTC.

Worth noting for this clonotype: A read error may account for a junction end that differs from germline. The genes are TRBV10-3 and TRBJ2-3; D may be TRBD2 (6 bases). The CDR3 loop spans 18 amino acids. Per germline, CDR1 ENHRY and CDR2 SYGVKD. In nucleotides, the CDR3 is TGTGCCATCAGTGAGTCTTATAACGGGGGTTCGAGCACAGATACGCGGTATTTT. Translation gives CAISESYNGGSSTDTRYF.

The chain is built from TRBV20-1 and TRBJ2-1, with 10 bases aligning to TRBD2. The germline V gene has CDR1 DFQATT and CDR2 SNEGSKA (reference sequence). The CDR3 consists of 12 residues. In DNA, the CDR3 is TGCCGAGCGGGGGGGCGGGGCAATGAGCAGTTCTTC. Translated: CRAGGRGNEQFF.

The chain employs TRBV12-3 or TRBV12-4 and TRBJ1-5; the D gene is possibly TRBD1 (6 bases). Trimming took 6 bases from V and 5 from J, leaving 17 bases between them. This CDR3 region has 15 residues. CDR3 sequence: CASSRGQSGDQPQHF. The CDR3 DNA follows: TGTGCCAGCAGCCGAGGACAGTCTGGAGATCAGCCCCAGCATTTT.

The chain uses TRBV7-2 and TRBJ1-2; D call uncertain. Germline-derived CDR1 and CDR2 are SGHTA and FQGNSA. The CDR3 loop spans 12 amino acids. V was clipped by 3 bases and J by 4 bases, with 6 bases between them. The CDR3 sequence is CASSFAPYGYTF. The DNA of the CDR3 is TGTGCCAGCAGCTTTGCCCCCTATGGCTACACCTTC.

The rearrangement joins TRBV7-2 to TRBJ1-2, with D maybe TRBD1 (5 bases). The V end lost 4 bases, the J end lost 6 bases, and 12 bases lay between the germline ends. The CDR3 is 13 residues long. CDR1 and CDR2 from the germline V gene are SGHTA and FQGNSA. CDR3 bases: TGTGCCAGCAGCTCACGTGGGGGAGATGGCTACACCTTC. It codes for CASSSRGGDGYTF.

This clonotype was counted between two and nine times. The V and J genes are TRBV7-9 and TRBJ1-2; weak D call: TRBD1 (5 bases). The germline V gene has CDR1 SEHNR and CDR2 FQNEAQ (reference sequence). Trimming stripped 8 bases from V and 7 bases from J, with 14 bases between. This CDR3 has 12 amino acids. CDR3 in amino acids: CASRREGVGYTF. The CDR3 nucleotides are TGTGCCAGCCGTAGGGAAGGGGTTGGCTACACCTTC.